Listed here are 4 T cell receptor beta chains from one sample, sequenced in a study of blood T cell repertoires in COVID-19. Assay used: immunoSEQ multiplex PCR; TCRdb lists only in-frame clones, some missing. The data show 360,000 or so clones, over 80% seen once. The sequencing input was PBMCs or T cells enriched from blood (not recorded which). Receptors originate from a woman aged 45-59 years who had recovered from COVID-19.

This chain joins TRBV7-7 and TRBJ2-2, with TRBD2 as a possible D gene (6 bases). The CDR3 consists of 15 residues. The V end was cut by 3 bases, the J end by 6 bases, with 14 bases between. In germline, CDR1 is SSHAT, CDR2 FNYEAQ (reference sequence). The CDR3 DNA reads as TGTGCCAGCAGCTTTTCCGTCGCGGGGCCCGGGGAGCTGTTTTTT. This translates into CASSFSVAGPGELFF. The entire variable domain, with the rest obtained from reference TRBV7-7 and TRBJ2-2, is as follows: GAGVSQSPRYKVTKRGQDVTLRCDPISSHATLYWYQQALGQGPEFLTYFNYEAQPDKSGLPSDRFSAERPEGSISTLTIQRTEQRDSAMYRCASSFSVAGPGELFFGEGSRLTVL.

This clone came up once. The genes are TRBV19 and TRBJ1-5; D is unresolved. Germline V lookup: CDR1 LNHDA, CDR2 SQIVND (reference sequence). Trimming stripped 4 bases from V and 1 base from J, with 11 bases between. This CDR3 region has 15 residues. DNA of the CDR3: TGTGCCAGTAGTAACGACCTCAGGAGCAATCAGCCCCAGCATTTT. Its protein product is CASSNDLRSNQPQHF.

This clone was observed a single time. This chain joins TRBV12-5 and TRBJ1-5; a possible D gene is TRBD1 (6 bases). V was pared by 6 bases and J by 7 bases, with 16 bases between. Per germline, CDR1 LGHNT and CDR2 FRNRAP. CDR3 length equals 14 residues. DNA for the CDR3: TGTGCTAGTGGCCCTGGACAGTTGTGGCAGCCCCAGCATTTT. Its translation: CASGPGQLWQPQHF.

The chain links TRBV5-1 to TRBJ1-2, with D unresolved. Germline CDR1 is SGHRS and CDR2 is YFSETQ. The CDR3 loop spans 15 amino acids. The V gene lost 0 bases and the J gene lost 7 bases, with 16 bases spanning the gap. The CDR3 protein is CASSLEGKGGTGYTF. The CDR3 region has the DNA TGCGCCAGCAGCTTGGAAGGGAAGGGAGGTACTGGCTACACCTTC.